The 15 T cell receptor beta chains listed next were all sequenced from one sample in a study of blood T cell repertoires in COVID-19. Profiled with immunoSEQ multiplex PCR; TCRdb holds only in-frame clones, not every one. In the table there are a few hundred thousand clones, approximately 86% of which are singletons. The material sequenced was PBMCs or T cells enriched from blood (not recorded which). These receptors all come from a woman between 25 and 40 years old who had been exposed to COVID-19.

The chain uses TRBV2 and TRBJ2-1; D possibly corresponds to TRBD1 (5 bases). This CDR3 has 14 residues. Germline CDR1 reads SNHLY; CDR2 reads FYNNEI. V was cut by 4 bases and J by 7 bases, with 14 bases left in between. The CDR3 sequence: CASSGNPNRNEQFF. CDR3 nucleotide sequence: TGTGCCAGCAGTGGAAATCCAAACAGGAATGAGCAGTTCTTC.

This rearrangement joins TRBV14 to TRBJ1-4; D is unclear. Germline V gives CDR1 SGHDN, CDR2 FVKESK. CDR3 length: 14 amino acids. V dropped 4 bases and J dropped 8 bases, with 14 bases sitting between them. The CDR3 protein is CASSPSGSREKLFF. The CDR3 DNA reads as TGTGCCAGCAGCCCCTCGGGGAGCCGGGAAAAACTGTTTTTT.

This chain connects TRBV9 to TRBJ2-7; D may be TRBD2 (5 bases). Germline V gene data show CDR1 as SGDLS and CDR2 as YYNGEE. This CDR3 comprises 11 residues. V gave up 3 bases and J gave up 4 bases, with 5 bases separating them. The CDR3 nucleotides are TGTGCCAGCAGCGCGGGATACGAGCAGTACTTC. Residues: CASSAGYEQYF.

The sample holds one count of this clone. The chain uses TRBV9 and TRBJ2-1; 12 bases align to TRBD2. The CDR3 consists of 15 residues. Germline trimming cut 3 bases from V and 7 bases from J; bases unmatched to any gene: 5. Germline V CDR1 and CDR2: SGDLS, YYNGEE. The CDR3 loop is CASSAGTSGGNEQFF. In DNA form, the CDR3 reads TGTGCCAGCAGCGCGGGTACTAGCGGGGGGAATGAGCAGTTCTTC.

This rearrangement joins TRBV27 to TRBJ1-2; D possibly corresponds to TRBD1 (6 bases). Germline V gene sequence: CDR1 MNHEY, CDR2 SMNVEV (reference sequence). V was trimmed by 6 bases and J by 7 bases, leaving 18 bases between them. The CDR3 is 14 amino acids. The CDR3 reads CASRYWGGAGGYTF. The CDR3, as DNA: TGTGCCAGCAGATACTGGGGGGGCGCGGGTGGCTACACCTTC.

The chain uses TRBV5-1 and TRBJ1-3; a weak D match, TRBD1 (6 bases). Germline CDR1 SGHRS, CDR2 YFSETQ. V dropped 2 bases and J dropped 4 bases, with 16 bases sitting between them. The CDR3 sequence is 16 residues long. This chain's CDR3 is CASSFIPQGQGNTIYF. The CDR3 DNA reads TGCGCCAGCAGCTTCATTCCCCAGGGGCAAGGAAACACCATATATTTT.

Only one count was recorded for this clone. This chain connects TRBV5-4 to TRBJ1-6; possibly TRBD1 for D (5 bases). Between the trimmed V and J ends, which lost 7 bases and 5 bases, there was a span of 19 bases. Germline loops: CDR1 SGHNT, CDR2 YYREEE (reference sequence). The CDR3 covers 16 residues. The CDR3 protein is CASGPGGGPNNSPLHF. DNA of the CDR3: TGTGCCAGCGGCCCTGGGGGGGGTCCGAATAATTCACCCCTCCACTTT.

This chain connects TRBV18 to TRBJ1-4, with D unclear. Germline loops: CDR1 KGHSH, CDR2 LQKENI. This CDR3 is built from 14 residues. V shed 5 bases and J shed 8 bases, with 15 bases lying between them. The CDR3 bases are TGTGCCAGCTCAAGACACGGAAGATCCGAAAAACTGTTTTTT. Protein sequence: CASSRHGRSEKLFF.

Worth noting for this clone: This sample also contains other DNA sequences that code for the same CDR3. V and J are TRBV18 and TRBJ1-1, with D unclear. The CDR3 sequence is 14 residues long. Germline loops: CDR1 KGHSH, CDR2 LQKENI. V was shortened by 1 base and J by 1 base, with 7 bases between the two germline ends. The CDR3 spells CASSPRGPNTEAFF. In DNA form, the CDR3 reads TGTGCCAGCTCACCACGAGGCCCGAACACTGAAGCTTTCTTT. The entire variable domain, with the rest obtained from reference TRBV18 and TRBJ1-1, is as follows: NAGVMQNPRHLVRRRGQEARLRCSPMKGHSHVYWYRQLPEEGLKFMVYLQKENIIDESGMPKERFSAEFPKEGPSILRIQQVVRGDSAAYFCASSPRGPNTEAFFGQGTRLTVV.

In this sample, this clone turned up once. J is TRBJ2-2 and V is TRBV10-2; D is possibly TRBD1 (6 bases). V shed 3 bases and J shed 5 bases, with 16 bases lying between them. Germline V lookup: CDR1 WSHSY, CDR2 SAAADI. The CDR3 runs to 16 residues. Written as DNA, the CDR3 is TGCGCCAGCAGTGACCCGACAGGTTCGGGGACCGGGGAGCTGTTTTTT. This sequence encodes CASSDPTGSGTGELFF.

This chain joins TRBV15 and TRBJ1-4; TRBD1 matches 10 bases. The germline V gene has CDR1 LNHNV and CDR2 YYDKDF (reference sequence). J gave up 8 bases and V 4 bases, and 10 bases lay outside the gene matches. This CDR3 comprises 16 residues. The chain's CDR3 is CATSTLPGTGVEKLFF. The DNA for the CDR3 is TGTGCCACCAGCACCCTACCCGGGACAGGGGTCGAAAAACTGTTTTTT.

The gene calls are TRBV2 and TRBJ1-5; 8 bases are shared with TRBD1. Germline assignment: CDR1 SNHLY and CDR2 FYNNEI. The V gene end was trimmed by 9 bases and the J gene end by 9 bases; junction bases not matched to a gene: 16. CDR3 length: 15 amino acids. CDR3 DNA: TGTGCCAGTAGCGACCAGGGGGCCCAGGTTCGGCCCCAGCATTTT. Amino acid sequence: CASSDQGAQVRPQHF.

This chain joins TRBV11-2 and TRBJ2-7; 11 bases agree with TRBD2. CDR1 and CDR2 (germline): SGHAT, FQNNGV. The CDR3 contains 15 residues. V lost 3 bases, J lost 4 bases, and 5 bases stayed unmatched. CDR3 in amino acids: CASSFLAGGGYEQYF. Here the CDR3 DNA reads TGTGCCAGCAGCTTCCTAGCGGGGGGTGGATACGAGCAGTACTTC.

The genes are TRBV9 and TRBJ1-6; 7 nucleotides align to TRBD1. The CDR3 consists of 14 residues. The J segment lost 5 bases and the V segment lost 3 bases, leaving 2 bases of the junction unmatched. Germline CDR1 and CDR2: SGDLS and YYNGEE. CDR3 nucleotides: TGTGCCAGCAGCGGGGGGACAGATAATTCACCCCTCCACTTT. Translation gives CASSGGTDNSPLHF.

The chain employs TRBV10-3 and TRBJ2-2, with 8 bases matching TRBD1. V lost 8 bases, J lost 4 bases, and 9 bases stayed unmatched. The CDR3 is 15 amino acids. Germline V gene sequence: CDR1 ENHRY, CDR2 SYGVKD. CDR3 loop: CAISSGQGSTGELFF. CDR3 sequence (DNA): TGTGCCATCTCTTCTGGACAGGGAAGCACCGGGGAGCTGTTTTTT.